This T cell receptor beta chain was sequenced for a study of cytomegalovirus exposure and HLA in healthy donors. General observations from the study: After further analysis at a later stage, 16,951 TCR beta sequences were associated with HLA alleles at 0.05 false discovery rate. A missense variant in DCLRE1C was later tied to TCR beta V- and J-gene trimming. Some segments of the V type, notably TRBV6-2 and TRBV6-3, were excluded as indistinguishable.

From germline, CDR1 is MDHEN and CDR2 SYDVKM. This CDR3 contains 13 residues. The germline V and J ends were trimmed by 7 bases and 0 bases, with 9 bases remaining between them. The PCR ran on 60 Vbeta and 13 Jbeta primers. Clones were read by immunoSEQ multiplex PCR, and TCRdb kept only the in-frame ones, dropping some. The sample carries about 160,000 clones, about four fifths recorded once. With regard to this clone: Its antigen remains unknown.

The rearrangement links TRBV28 to TRBJ1-2, with D uncertain. This receptor was identified in a male donor in good health and CMV-seronegative. The sample consisted of PBMCs. CDR3 protein: CASIPGANYGYTF. DNA of the CDR3: TGTGCCAGCATCCCGGGAGCTAACTATGGCTACACCTTC.